This T cell receptor (beta chain) appears in the sequencing data of a study of post-analysis software for immune sequencing data. The wider study: Relapsing-remitting, secondary progressive and progressive-relapsing multiple sclerosis courses were included.

This clonotype has more than one count but fewer than ten. As yet, its antigen is unknown. Unique molecular identifiers were present in the TCR beta cDNA libraries. TCRdb re-analysed the PCR reads in MiXCR, keeping a single row per CDR3 protein. The data show about 540,000 distinct CDR3 sequences, 34% seen once. The CDR3 has 16 residues. Trimming pared 0 bases from V and 4 bases from J, leaving 16 bases between. Germline CDR1 and CDR2: SGHKS and YYEKEE (reference sequence). Whole-study findings and limits: Patients with multiple sclerosis recorded significantly lower normalized Chao1 diversity than controls, the study found. There were five or six TRBV segments more frequent in patients than controls, and TRBV5-6, TRBV5-1 and TRBV20-1 were among them. When the samples were clustered directly with F measure, those that had been prepared in the same batch showed strong co-clustering.

This TCR was recovered from a girl under 18 with multiple sclerosis. Sequencing was done on a sample of blood. The rearrangement links TRBV5-5 to TRBJ2-5; a weak D match, TRBD2 (5 bases). The CDR3 DNA reads TGTGCCAGCAGCTTGGGTCTCCTCAGCGGTGGAGAGACCCAGTACTTC. Protein product: CASSLGLLSGGETQYF. Full variable domain (remainder filled in from reference TRBV5-5 and TRBJ2-5): DAGVTQSPTHLIKTRGQQVTLRCSPISGHKSVSWYQQVLGQGPQFIFQYYEKEERGRGNFPDRFSARQFPNYSSELNVNALLLGDSALYLCASSLGLLSGGETQYFGPGTRLLVL.